This is a list of T cell receptor beta chains from one sample in a study of CD8+ T cells in alopecia areata. TCRdb's table, derived via immunoSEQ multiplex PCR, lists solely in-frame clones and lacks some. The sample has roughly 150,000 clones, approximately 87% seen once. Sequenced material: CD8+ T cells sorted from blood, taken at week 0. These receptors all come from a human donor with alopecia areata. The CDR3 runs from the conserved cysteine through the conserved F or W. Each record gives: V gene, J gene, D gene, CDR3 protein. A D gene is named only where the DNA matches it firmly.

TRBV7-9	TRBJ1-1	-	CASSLATDSGTEAFF
TRBV9	TRBJ2-5	-	CASSAAGMEETQYF
TRBV4-2	TRBJ2-1	TRBD2	CASSPSRLANEQFF
TRBV27	TRBJ2-7	TRBD1	CASSPSPGTGTYEQYF
TRBV7-9	TRBJ2-7	TRBD1	CASSTPGQYSYEQYF
TRBV5-1	TRBJ2-3	TRBD1	CASSLGTGVDTQYF
TRBV4-1	TRBJ2-5	TRBD2	CASGGGIAGVETQYF
TRBV7-6	TRBJ2-5	-	CASSLNRNREVETQYF
TRBV7-2	TRBJ2-1	-	CASSPSTPSSYNEQFF
TRBV27	TRBJ2-3	TRBD2	CASSPPLAGSTDTQYF